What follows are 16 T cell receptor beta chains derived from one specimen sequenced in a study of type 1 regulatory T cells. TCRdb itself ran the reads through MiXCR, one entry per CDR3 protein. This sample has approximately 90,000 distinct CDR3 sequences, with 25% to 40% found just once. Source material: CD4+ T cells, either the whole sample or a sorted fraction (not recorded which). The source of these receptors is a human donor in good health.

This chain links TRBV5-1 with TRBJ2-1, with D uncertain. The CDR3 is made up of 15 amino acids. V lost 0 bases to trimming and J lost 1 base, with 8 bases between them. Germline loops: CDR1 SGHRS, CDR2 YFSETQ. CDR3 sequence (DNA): TGCGCCAGCAGCTTGGATGCGGAATCCTACAATGAGCAGTTCTTC. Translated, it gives CASSLDAESYNEQFF.

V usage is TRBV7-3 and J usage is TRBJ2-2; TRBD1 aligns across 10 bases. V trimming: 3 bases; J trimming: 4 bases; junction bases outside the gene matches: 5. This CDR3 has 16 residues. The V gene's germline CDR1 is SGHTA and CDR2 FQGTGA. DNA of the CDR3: TGTGCCAGCAGCTTGGCCGGGACAGGGGTCACCGGGGAGCTGTTTTTT. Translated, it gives CASSLAGTGVTGELFF.

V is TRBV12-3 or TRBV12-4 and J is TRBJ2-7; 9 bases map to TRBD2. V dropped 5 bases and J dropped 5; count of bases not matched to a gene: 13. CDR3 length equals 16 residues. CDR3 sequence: CASSHRVAGDFNEQYF. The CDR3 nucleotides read TGTGCCAGCAGTCACCGAGTAGCGGGAGACTTCAACGAGCAGTACTTC.

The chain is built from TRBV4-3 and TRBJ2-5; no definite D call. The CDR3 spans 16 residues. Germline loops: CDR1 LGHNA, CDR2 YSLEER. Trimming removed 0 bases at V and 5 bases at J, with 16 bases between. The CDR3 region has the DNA TGCGCCAGCAGCCAAGAGGGTACCAGAGAGCCGGAGACCCAGTACTTC. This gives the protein CASSQEGTREPETQYF.

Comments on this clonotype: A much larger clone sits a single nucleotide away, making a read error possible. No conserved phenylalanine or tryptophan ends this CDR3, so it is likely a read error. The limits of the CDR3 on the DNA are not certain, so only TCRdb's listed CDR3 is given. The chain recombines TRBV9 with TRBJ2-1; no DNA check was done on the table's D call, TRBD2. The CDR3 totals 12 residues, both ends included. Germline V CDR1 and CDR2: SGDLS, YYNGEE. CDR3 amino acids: CASSAGLAGVVL.

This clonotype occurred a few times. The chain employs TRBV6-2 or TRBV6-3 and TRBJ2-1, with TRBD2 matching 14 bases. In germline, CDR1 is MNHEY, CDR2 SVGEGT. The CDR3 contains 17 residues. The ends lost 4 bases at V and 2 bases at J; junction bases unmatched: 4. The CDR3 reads CASSSATSGRAYNEQFF. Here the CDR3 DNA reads TGTGCCAGCAGTTCCGCGACTAGCGGGAGGGCCTACAATGAGCAGTTCTTC.

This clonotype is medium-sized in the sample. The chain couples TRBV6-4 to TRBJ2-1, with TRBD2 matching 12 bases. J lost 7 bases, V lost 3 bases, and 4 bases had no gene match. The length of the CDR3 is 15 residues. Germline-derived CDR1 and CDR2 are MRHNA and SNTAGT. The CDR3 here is CASSELAGGPNEQFF. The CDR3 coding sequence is TGTGCCAGCAGTGAACTAGCGGGAGGCCCTAATGAGCAGTTCTTC.

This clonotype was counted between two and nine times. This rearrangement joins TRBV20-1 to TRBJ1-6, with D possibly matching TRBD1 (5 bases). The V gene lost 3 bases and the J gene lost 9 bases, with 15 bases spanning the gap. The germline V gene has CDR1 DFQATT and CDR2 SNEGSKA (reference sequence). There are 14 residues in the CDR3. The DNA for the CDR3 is TGCAGTGCTAGCGAGTCCAGGGTTAGTTCACCCCTCCACTTT. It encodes CSASESRVSSPLHF.

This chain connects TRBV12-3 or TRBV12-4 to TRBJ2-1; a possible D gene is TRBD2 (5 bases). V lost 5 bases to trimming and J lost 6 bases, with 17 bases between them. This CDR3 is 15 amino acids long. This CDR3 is CASSLVVGNPNEQFF. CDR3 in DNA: TGTGCCAGCAGTCTAGTGGTCGGGAACCCCAATGAGCAGTTCTTC.

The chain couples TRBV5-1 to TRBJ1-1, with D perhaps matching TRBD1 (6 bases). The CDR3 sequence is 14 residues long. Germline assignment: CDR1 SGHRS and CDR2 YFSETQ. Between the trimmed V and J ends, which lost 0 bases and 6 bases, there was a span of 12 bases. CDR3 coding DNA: TGCGCCAGCAGCTTGGAACAGGGAGGATCTGAAGCTTTCTTT. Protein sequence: CASSLEQGGSEAFF.

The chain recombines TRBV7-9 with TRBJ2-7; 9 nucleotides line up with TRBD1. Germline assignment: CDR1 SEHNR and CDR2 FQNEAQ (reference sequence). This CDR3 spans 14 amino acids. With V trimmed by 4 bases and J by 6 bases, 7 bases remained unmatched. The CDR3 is CASSYPGQGGEQYF. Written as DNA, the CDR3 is TGTGCCAGCAGCTACCCGGGACAGGGTGGCGAGCAGTACTTC.

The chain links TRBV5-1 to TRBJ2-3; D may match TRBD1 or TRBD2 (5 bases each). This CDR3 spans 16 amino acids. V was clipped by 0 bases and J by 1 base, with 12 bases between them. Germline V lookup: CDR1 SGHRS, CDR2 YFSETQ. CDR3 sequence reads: CASSLVPGPRTDTQYF. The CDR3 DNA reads TGCGCCAGCAGCTTGGTCCCGGGACCCCGCACAGATACGCAGTATTTT.

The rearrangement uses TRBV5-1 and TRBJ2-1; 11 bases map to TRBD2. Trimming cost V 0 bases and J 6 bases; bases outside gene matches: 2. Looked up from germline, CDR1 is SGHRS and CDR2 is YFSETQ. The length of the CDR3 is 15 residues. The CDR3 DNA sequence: TGCGCCAGCAGCTTGGCTCTAGCGGGGGGCAATGAGCAGTTCTTC. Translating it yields CASSLALAGGNEQFF.

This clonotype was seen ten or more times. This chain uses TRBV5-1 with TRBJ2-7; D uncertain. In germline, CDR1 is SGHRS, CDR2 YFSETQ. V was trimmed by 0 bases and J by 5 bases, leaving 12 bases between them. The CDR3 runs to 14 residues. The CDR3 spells CASSLDEISDEQYF. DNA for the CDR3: TGCGCCAGCAGCTTGGACGAGATTTCGGACGAGCAGTACTTC.

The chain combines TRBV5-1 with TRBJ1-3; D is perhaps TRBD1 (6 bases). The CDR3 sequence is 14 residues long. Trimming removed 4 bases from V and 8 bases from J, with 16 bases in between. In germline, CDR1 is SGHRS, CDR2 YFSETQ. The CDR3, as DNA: TGCGCCAGCAGCCCCGAACAGGGATGGGACACCATATATTTT. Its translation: CASSPEQGWDTIYF.

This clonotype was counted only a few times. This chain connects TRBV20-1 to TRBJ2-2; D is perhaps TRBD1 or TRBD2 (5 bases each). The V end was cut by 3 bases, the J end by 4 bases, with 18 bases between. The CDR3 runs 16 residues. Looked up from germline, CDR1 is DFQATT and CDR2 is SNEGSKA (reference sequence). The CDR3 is CSASTGLLGGTGELFF. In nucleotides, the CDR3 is TGCAGTGCTAGCACAGGACTCCTGGGCGGCACCGGGGAGCTGTTTTTT.